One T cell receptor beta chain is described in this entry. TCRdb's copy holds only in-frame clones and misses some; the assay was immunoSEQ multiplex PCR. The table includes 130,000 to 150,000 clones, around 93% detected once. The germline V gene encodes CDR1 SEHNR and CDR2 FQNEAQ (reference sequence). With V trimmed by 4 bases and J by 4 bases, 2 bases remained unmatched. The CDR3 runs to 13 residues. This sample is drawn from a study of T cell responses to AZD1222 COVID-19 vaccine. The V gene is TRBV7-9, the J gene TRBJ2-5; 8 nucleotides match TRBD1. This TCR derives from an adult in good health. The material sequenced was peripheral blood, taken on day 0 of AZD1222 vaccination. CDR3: CASSSGGRETQYF. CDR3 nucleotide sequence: TGTGCCAGCAGCTCAGGGGGCCGAGAGACCCAGTACTTC.